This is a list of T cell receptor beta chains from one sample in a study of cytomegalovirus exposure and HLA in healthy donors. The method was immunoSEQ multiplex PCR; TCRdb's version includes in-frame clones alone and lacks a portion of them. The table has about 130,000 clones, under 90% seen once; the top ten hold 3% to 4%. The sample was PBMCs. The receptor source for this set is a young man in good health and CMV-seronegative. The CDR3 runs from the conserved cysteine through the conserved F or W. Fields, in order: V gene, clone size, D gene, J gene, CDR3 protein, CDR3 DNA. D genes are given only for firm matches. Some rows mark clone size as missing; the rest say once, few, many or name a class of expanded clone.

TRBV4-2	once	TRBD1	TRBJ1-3	CASSQAGGSGNTIYF	TGTGCCAGCAGCCAAGCAGGGGGCTCTGGAAACACCATATATTTT
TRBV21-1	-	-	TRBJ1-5	CASSYKVRWATLNSLLAQPQHF	TGTGCCAGCAGCTACAAGGTGCGTTGGGCTACATTGAATTCCTTATTGGCCCAGCCCCAGCATTTT
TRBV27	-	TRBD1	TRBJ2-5	CASSLYTGGETQYF	TGTGCCAGCAGTTTATATACAGGGGGGGAGACCCAGTACTTC
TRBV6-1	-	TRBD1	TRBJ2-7	CASSLGQERQYF	TGTGCCAGCAGTTTGGGACAGGAGAGGCAGTACTTC
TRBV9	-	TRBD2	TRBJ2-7	CASSRWRGGKVEEQYF	TGTGCCAGCAGCAGATGGCGGGGGGGCAAAGTGGAGGAGCAGTACTTC
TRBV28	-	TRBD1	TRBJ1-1	CASRPGQGWTEAFF	TGTGCCAGCAGACCTGGACAGGGGTGGACTGAAGCTTTCTTT
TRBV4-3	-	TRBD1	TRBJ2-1	CASSQGQGTYNEQFF	TGCGCCAGCAGCCAAGGACAGGGGACCTACAATGAGCAGTTCTTC
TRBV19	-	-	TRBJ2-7	CASSQALSYEQYF	TGTGCCAGTAGTCAGGCCCTCTCCTACGAGCAGTACTTC
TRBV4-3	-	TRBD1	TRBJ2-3	CASSQEGTGVTDTQYF	TGCGCCAGCAGCCAAGAAGGGACAGGGGTCACAGATACGCAGTATTTT
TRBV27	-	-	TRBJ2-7	CASSPYWGGLYEQYF	TGTGCCAGCAGTCCTTACTGGGGAGGTCTCTACGAGCAGTACTTC
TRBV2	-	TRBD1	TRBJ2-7	CASSNRQGNPYEQYF	TGTGCCAGCAGCAACCGACAGGGGAACCCCTACGAGCAGTACTTC
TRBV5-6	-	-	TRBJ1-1	CASSTRQIEAFF	TGTGCCAGCAGCACCCGACAGATTGAAGCTTTCTTT
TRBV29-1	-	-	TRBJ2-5	CSGSSGLETQYF	TGCAGCGGGTCCTCAGGGTTGGAGACCCAGTACTTC
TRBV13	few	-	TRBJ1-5	CASSSRQGNQPQHF	TGTGCCAGCAGCAGTAGACAGGGCAATCAGCCCCAGCATTTT
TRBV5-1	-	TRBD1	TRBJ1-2	CASSWGTGANYGYTF	TGCGCCAGCAGCTGGGGGACAGGGGCTAACTATGGCTACACCTTC
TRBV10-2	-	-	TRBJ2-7	CASSEFLYEQYF	TGCGCCAGCAGTGAGTTTTTATACGAGCAGTACTTC
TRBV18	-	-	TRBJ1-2	CASSPPNKNGYTF	TGTGCCAGCTCACCCCCCAACAAGAATGGCTACACCTTC
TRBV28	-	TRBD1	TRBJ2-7	CATGDRLYTYEQYF	TGTGCCACAGGGGACAGGCTTTATACCTACGAGCAGTACTTC
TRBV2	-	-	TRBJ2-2	CASSPGWGTGELFF	TGTGCCAGCAGCCCAGGGTGGGGCACCGGGGAGCTGTTTTTT
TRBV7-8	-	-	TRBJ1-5	CASSPPRQGINQPQHF	TGTGCCAGCAGCCCGCCTAGGCAGGGGATTAATCAGCCCCAGCATTTT
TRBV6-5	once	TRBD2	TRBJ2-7	CASSYRAGGYNEQYF	TGTGCCAGCAGTTACCGAGCGGGGGGGTACAACGAGCAGTACTTC
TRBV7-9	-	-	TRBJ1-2	CASSREQAYGYTF	TGTGCCAGCAGCCGTGAACAGGCCTATGGCTACACCTTC
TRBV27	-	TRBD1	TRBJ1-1	CASRRQGALNTEAFF	TGTGCCAGCAGGCGACAGGGGGCTTTGAACACTGAAGCTTTCTTT